Below are 12 T cell receptor beta chains sequenced from a single sample in a study of blood T cell repertoires in COVID-19. The repertoire was sequenced with immunoSEQ multiplex PCR; TCRdb's copy has only in-frame clones and lacks some. The sample records 250,000 to 300,000 clones, approximately 90% being singletons. What was sequenced was peripheral blood. The source is a woman in her forties or fifties who had recovered from COVID-19.

This sequence joins TRBV28 and TRBJ1-5, with a weak D call TRBD1 (6 bases). V lost 6 bases and J lost 4, with 16 bases in between. This CDR3 is 15 amino acids long. CDR1 is MDHEN, CDR2 SYDVKM, per germline. In DNA form, the CDR3 reads TGTGCCAGCAGGAACCACCGGGGGGCAAATCAGCCCCAGCATTTT. Translating it yields CASRNHRGANQPQHF.

Only a few counts were recorded for this clone. V is TRBV6-6 and J is TRBJ1-1, with 7 bases identical to TRBD1. This CDR3 has 13 amino acids. Per the germline V gene, CDR1 is MNHNY and CDR2 is SVGAGI (reference sequence). J gave up 2 bases and V 8 bases, and 5 bases lay outside the gene matches. CDR3: CASETGTNTEAFF. The DNA of the CDR3 is TGTGCCAGCGAGACAGGGACAAACACTGAAGCTTTCTTT.

This clone was seen ten or more times. The CDR3 nucleotides read TGTGCCAGCAGTTACATGGGGACAGGGGGCTATGGCTACACCTTC. It yields the protein CASSYMGTGGYGYTF. The rearrangement joins TRBV27 to TRBJ1-2; TRBD1 aligns across 11 bases. With V trimmed by 4 bases and J by 4 bases, 5 bases remained unmatched. CDR3 size: 15 residues. Germline CDR1 is MNHEY and CDR2 is SMNVEV (reference sequence).

This chain links TRBV19 with TRBJ1-4, with D perhaps TRBD1 (6 bases). The CDR3 is made up of 16 amino acids. Trimming removed 5 bases from V and 3 bases from J, with 16 bases in between. Germline CDR1 LNHDA, CDR2 SQIVND (reference sequence). CDR3 sequence (DNA): TGTGCCAGTAGTTCAAGATACAGGGCCCCTAATGAAAAACTGTTTTTT. This gives the protein CASSSRYRAPNEKLFF.

The rearrangement uses TRBV7-2 and TRBJ1-6; unclear D gene. This CDR3 comprises 15 residues. V was pared by 2 bases and J by 9 bases, with 14 bases between. Looked up from germline, CDR1 is SGHTA and CDR2 is FQGNSA. The CDR3, as DNA: TGTGCCAGCAGCTTAAGCGTTGAGGTTCGTTCACCCCTCCACTTT. Protein product: CASSLSVEVRSPLHF.

J is TRBJ1-1 and V is TRBV30; a weak D match, TRBD1 (6 bases). V lost 5 bases and J 4 bases, leaving 14 bases between the germline ends. In germline, CDR1 is GTSNPN, CDR2 SVGIG (reference sequence). This CDR3 is built from 13 residues. The CDR3 reads CAWGASRGTEAFF. Here the CDR3 DNA reads TGTGCCTGGGGAGCGAGCAGGGGCACTGAAGCTTTCTTT.

The genes are TRBV6-2 or TRBV6-3 and TRBJ1-2; 9 bases fit TRBD1. Losses at the gene ends were 2 bases for V and 2 bases for J; bases not matched to a gene: 3. Germline V gives CDR1 MNHEY, CDR2 SVGEGT. This CDR3 has 15 residues. CDR3 in amino acids: CASSYPGQGNYGYTF. The CDR3 DNA sequence: TGTGCCAGCAGTTACCCTGGACAGGGGAACTATGGCTACACCTTC.

The V gene is TRBV28, the J gene TRBJ2-7; 8 nucleotides align to TRBD2. The CDR3 totals 14 residues. Per the germline V gene, CDR1 is MDHEN and CDR2 is SYDVKM. V trimming: 6 bases; J trimming: 0 bases; junction bases outside the gene matches: 4. The CDR3 DNA is TGTGCCAGCAGGGGCGGGGGGACCTCCTACGAGCAGTACTTC. This translates into CASRGGGTSYEQYF.

The chain recombines TRBV6-5 with TRBJ2-1, with 7 bases lining up with TRBD1. Germline CDR1 MNHEY, CDR2 SVGAGI. The CDR3 is made up of 13 amino acids. V trimming: 6 bases; J trimming: 5 bases; junction bases outside the gene matches: 4. CDR3 sequence: CASSPGTDNEQFF. The CDR3 nucleotides read TGTGCCAGCAGCCCCGGGACAGACAATGAGCAGTTCTTC.

The V gene is TRBV6-6, the J gene TRBJ1-1, with a possible D match to TRBD1 (6 bases). Looked up from germline, CDR1 is MNHNY and CDR2 is SVGAGI (reference sequence). V was cut by 2 bases and J by 3 bases, with 13 bases left in between. The CDR3 spans 15 residues. This chain's CDR3 is CASSYPRGGYTEAFF. The CDR3 nucleotides read TGTGCCAGCAGTTACCCCAGGGGCGGATACACTGAAGCTTTCTTT.

In this sample, this clone turned up a few times. This chain uses TRBV7-2 with TRBJ2-7, with 16 bases that match TRBD2. The germline CDR1 and CDR2 sequences are SGHTA and FQGNSA. The CDR3 length is 17 residues. Trimming removed 0 bases from V and 2 bases from J; junction bases left unmatched: 1. The CDR3 sequence is CASSLAGTSGRAYEQYF. CDR3 nucleotides: TGTGCCAGCAGCTTAGCGGGGACTAGCGGGAGGGCCTACGAGCAGTACTTC. The entire variable domain, with the rest obtained from reference TRBV7-2 and TRBJ2-7, is as follows: GAGVSQSPSNKVTEKGKDVELRCDPISGHTALYWYRQSLGQGLEFLIYFQGNSAPDKSGLPSDRFSAERTGGSVSTLTIQRTQQEDSAVYLCASSLAGTSGRAYEQYFGPGTRLTVT.

CDR3 DNA sequence: TGCGCCAGCAGCCCAGGACTGCTGAACACTGAAGCTTTCTTT. Translated, it gives CASSPGLLNTEAFF. The chain combines TRBV5-1 with TRBJ1-1; D is uncertain. Germline lookup yields CDR1 SGHRS and CDR2 YFSETQ. The V end was cut by 4 bases, the J end by 0 bases, with 10 bases between. This CDR3 comprises 14 residues.